This T cell receptor beta chain originates from a study of T cell repertoires in cytomegalovirus infection. Overall study: Through public TCR beta signatures, both CMV infection and matching HLA type were indicated. Overall study results and limits: People with CMV and the relevant HLA were identified by cumulative public TCR beta family frequency. Across the ex vivo response, the dominant clonotypes were HLA-C-restricted CMV-specific TCR beta clonotypes.

This clonotype has a count of ten or more. What it binds is not known. TCRdb reprocessed the reads with MiXCR, giving one entry per CDR3 protein. Altogether about 180,000 distinct CDR3 sequences are present, 14% being singletons, with the ten largest covering 25% to 30%. The V and J ends lost 2 bases and 4 bases, in that order; junction bases with no gene match: 6. The CDR3 runs to 16 residues. CDR1 MNHEY and CDR2 SVGEGT come from the germline V gene. The sequence was obtained from a human donor in good health (CMV status not recorded). Some clones in this sample may be carry-over from other donors' samples. Sequencing was carried out using PBMCs. The V and J genes are TRBV6-2 or TRBV6-3 and TRBJ2-1; 9 nucleotides align to TRBD1. Here the CDR3 reads CASSYPTGGVYNEQFF. As DNA, the CDR3 is TGTGCCAGCAGTTACCCAACAGGGGGCGTTTACAATGAGCAGTTCTTC.